Below, 4 T cell receptor beta chains from the same sample are listed, as sequenced in a study of blood T cell repertoires in COVID-19. This table comes from immunoSEQ multiplex PCR, and its TCRdb copy is limited to in-frame clones, with some not included. The sample includes 150,000 or so clones, roughly 84% of them seen just once. Sequences were obtained from PBMCs or T cells enriched from blood (not recorded which). The receptors originated from a woman aged 45-65 years who had recovered from COVID-19.

The rearrangement uses TRBV27 and TRBJ1-1; D may be TRBD1 (6 bases). Trimming removed 8 bases at V and 4 bases at J, with 20 bases between. The V gene's germline CDR1 is MNHEY and CDR2 SMNVEV (reference sequence). The length of the CDR3 is 15 residues. CDR3 region: CASYRQVGSSTEAFF. The CDR3 DNA reads as TGTGCCAGCTACCGACAGGTAGGGAGTTCCACTGAAGCTTTCTTT.

The V and J genes are TRBV4-1 and TRBJ1-3, with D hard to call. Trimming removed 0 bases from V and 0 bases from J, with 9 bases in between. This CDR3 contains 16 residues. Per germline, CDR1 MGHRA and CDR2 YSYEKL. In nucleotides, the CDR3 is TGCGCCAGCAGCCAAGAACAGACCCACTCTGGAAACACCATATATTTT. Translated, it gives CASSQEQTHSGNTIYF.

The gene calls are TRBV9 and TRBJ2-2; TRBD1 might be the D (6 bases). V gave up 3 bases and J gave up 7 bases, with 13 bases separating them. The CDR3 has 14 amino acids. Germline V gene data show CDR1 as SGDLS and CDR2 as YYNGEE. This chain's CDR3 is CASSETQGNGELFF. CDR3 DNA sequence: TGTGCCAGCAGCGAGACACAGGGAAACGGGGAGCTGTTTTTT. Variable domain in full (rest from reference TRBV9 and TRBJ2-2): DSGVTQTPKHLITATGQRVTLRCSPRSGDLSVYWYQQSLDQGLQFLIQYYNGEERAKGNILERFSAQQFPDLHSELNLSSLELGDSALYFCASSETQGNGELFFGEGSRLTVL.

V usage is TRBV7-9 and J usage is TRBJ2-3, with 7 bases lining up with TRBD1. This CDR3 is 13 amino acids long. The junction had 3 bases not matched to a gene; V was cut back by 6 bases and J by 3 bases. CDR1 SEHNR and CDR2 FQNEAQ come from the germline V gene (reference sequence). CDR3 sequence reads: CASSLTGTDTQYF. CDR3 DNA: TGTGCCAGCAGTCTGACAGGGACAGATACGCAGTATTTT.